The 19 T cell receptor beta chains reported below all come from one sample, sequenced in a study of blood T cell repertoires in COVID-19. TCRdb keeps only in-frame clones here, not all; method: immunoSEQ multiplex PCR. The sample shows about 82,000 clones, around 85% of them seen only once. Sample: peripheral blood. The receptors shown here come from an elderly man with active or convalescent COVID-19.

The chain links TRBV7-9 to TRBJ2-2; D is perhaps TRBD2 (6 bases). Germline CDR1 reads SEHNR; CDR2 reads FQNEAQ (reference sequence). Deletions cut 5 bases from V and 5 bases from J, with 9 bases between. The CDR3 spans 13 residues. The CDR3 spells CASSQRVTGELFF. The CDR3 region has the DNA TGTGCCAGCAGCCAGCGGGTTACCGGGGAGCTGTTTTTT.

This chain links TRBV5-1 with TRBJ2-3, with a possible D match to TRBD1 (5 bases). The CDR3 covers 14 residues. From germline, CDR1 is SGHRS and CDR2 YFSETQ. V was cut by 0 bases and J by 3 bases, with 8 bases left in between. CDR3 loop: CASSLGGQTDTQYF. Here the CDR3 DNA reads TGCGCCAGCAGCTTGGGGGGCCAGACAGATACGCAGTATTTT.

The chain is built from TRBV24-1 and TRBJ2-3; D ambiguous. V was cut by 3 bases and J by 6 bases, with 9 bases left in between. The germline CDR1 and CDR2 sequences are KGHDR and SFDVKD. The CDR3 loop spans 13 amino acids. For the CDR3, the DNA is TGTGCCACCAGTGATACTACACCGGATACGCAGTATTTT. Protein product: CATSDTTPDTQYF.

The chain employs TRBV28 and TRBJ2-5; 7 nucleotides line up with TRBD2. The CDR3 covers 15 residues. J gave up 7 bases and V 6 bases, and 14 bases lay outside the gene matches. The germline gives CDR1 MDHEN, CDR2 SYDVKM. DNA of the CDR3: TGTGCCAGCAGCCTCGCCGGACTAGACGCGGGGACCCAGTACTTC. This translates into CASSLAGLDAGTQYF.

This rearrangement joins TRBV21-1 to TRBJ1-2; the table's D call, TRBD1, was not checked against the DNA. TRBV21-1 is designated a pseudogene. This CDR3 has 14 residues. The CDR3 protein is CASSIRTAYYGYTF. The CDR3 nucleotides are TGTGCCAGCAGCATTCGGACAGCTTACTATGGCTACACCTTC.

In DNA form, the CDR3 reads TGTGCCAGCTCACCGGGACTAGCGGGGTCCGGGGCCCAGTACTTC. The encoded protein is CASSPGLAGSGAQYF. The J gene is TRBJ2-5, the V gene TRBV18, with 13 positions matching TRBD2. Looked up from germline, CDR1 is KGHSH and CDR2 is LQKENI. The junction had 7 bases not matched to a gene; V was cut back by 3 bases and J by 9 bases. This CDR3 contains 15 residues. Full variable domain (missing parts from reference TRBV18 and TRBJ2-5): NAGVMQNPRHLVRRRGQEARLRCSPMKGHSHVYWYRQLPEEGLKFMVYLQKENIIDESGMPKERFSAEFPKEGPSILRIQQVVRGDSAAYFCASSPGLAGSGAQYFGPGTRLLVL.

The rearrangement links TRBV28 to TRBJ2-7, with 8 bases identical to TRBD1. The CDR3 loop spans 14 amino acids. Germline lookup yields CDR1 MDHEN and CDR2 SYDVKM. Trimming took 6 bases from V and 5 from J; bases not matched to a gene: 9. CDR3 nucleotide sequence: TGTGCCAGCAGCCTACAGGGGGGATGGAACGAGCAGTACGTC. This codes for CASSLQGGWNEQYV.

V is TRBV24-1 and J is TRBJ2-1; 8 bases are a match to TRBD1. Looked up from germline, CDR1 is KGHDR and CDR2 is SFDVKD. Losses at the gene ends were 7 bases for V and 4 bases for J; bases not matched to a gene: 14. This CDR3 has 17 amino acids. The CDR3 is CATSPQGFQGAYNEQFF. The DNA of the CDR3 is TGTGCCACCAGCCCCCAGGGTTTCCAGGGGGCGTACAATGAGCAGTTCTTC.

The chain couples TRBV19 to TRBJ2-3, with a tentative D call TRBD1 (6 bases). V lost 5 bases and J lost 0, with 15 bases in between. This CDR3 has 16 amino acids. CDR1 and CDR2 from the germline V gene are LNHDA and SQIVND (reference sequence). CDR3 residues: CASSGRQAFSTDTQYF. The CDR3 DNA follows: TGTGCCAGTAGTGGCCGACAGGCGTTTAGCACAGATACGCAGTATTTT.

The rearrangement links TRBV6-5 to TRBJ1-1, with D possibly matching TRBD1 (5 bases). The V end lost 5 bases, the J end lost 4 bases, and 8 bases lay between the germline ends. The CDR3 contains 12 residues. Germline CDR1 and CDR2: MNHEY and SVGAGI. This CDR3 is CASSQTATEAFF. In DNA form, the CDR3 reads TGTGCCAGCAGTCAGACAGCCACTGAAGCTTTCTTT.

The gene calls are TRBV11-1 and TRBJ1-1, with 7 positions matching TRBD1. Germline V CDR1 and CDR2: SGHAT, FQDESV (reference sequence). The CDR3 consists of 15 residues. V shed 5 bases, J shed 0 bases, and the junction held 6 bases outside the gene matches. The CDR3 here is CASSPTGTVNTEAFF. In DNA, the CDR3 is TGTGCCAGCAGCCCAACCGGGACAGTGAACACTGAAGCTTTCTTT.

This clone was counted only a few times. The rearrangement joins TRBV6-2 or TRBV6-3 to TRBJ1-5; D gene uncertain. The CDR3 spans 14 residues. The germline gives CDR1 MNHEY, CDR2 SVGEGT. V was pared by 2 bases and J by 4 bases, with 9 bases between. The CDR3 DNA is TGTGCCAGCAGTTACGGAGGCGAAAATCAGCCCCAGCATTTT. Translating gives CASSYGGENQPQHF.

The J gene is TRBJ2-5, the V gene TRBV11-2, with unresolved D. Germline lookup yields CDR1 SGHAT and CDR2 FQNNGV. V lost 2 bases and J 5 bases, leaving 21 bases between the germline ends. This CDR3 is built from 17 residues. CDR3 nucleotides: TGTGCCAGCAGCTTACGTCGAGTTCCGACCCTCGGGGAGACCCAGTACTTC. Residues: CASSLRRVPTLGETQYF. The full variable domain, in which reference TRBV11-2 and TRBJ2-5 provide the parts outside the CDR3, is EAGVAQSPRYKIIEKRQSVAFWCNPISGHATLYWYQQILGQGPKLLIQFQNNGVVDDSQLPKDRFSAERLKGVDSTLKIQPAKLEDSAVYLCASSLRRVPTLGETQYFGPGTRLLVL.

The rearrangement links TRBV10-2 to TRBJ1-1; 11 bases fit TRBD1. Germline CDR1 WSHSY, CDR2 SAAADI. V lost 0 bases to trimming and J lost 11 bases; unmatched junction nucleotides: 11. The CDR3 spans 16 residues. In nucleotides, the CDR3 is TGCGCCAGCAGTGAGTCGTGGGGGACAGGGGGATCTGGGGCTTTCTTT. This encodes CASSESWGTGGSGAFF.

The rearrangement joins TRBV28 to TRBJ1-1; D may be TRBD1 (6 bases). Germline V CDR1 and CDR2: MDHEN, SYDVKM. The CDR3 runs to 16 residues. V lost 4 bases and J lost 4, with 19 bases in between. The CDR3 sequence: CASSSLSGSRGTEAFF. In DNA form, the CDR3 reads TGTGCCAGCAGTTCTTTGTCGGGGTCCAGGGGCACTGAAGCTTTCTTT. The full variable domain, completed using reference TRBV28 and TRBJ1-1, is DVKVTQSSRYLVKRTGEKVFLECVQDMDHENMFWYRQDPGLGLRLIYFSYDVKMKEKGDIPEGYSVSREKKERFSLILESASTNQTSMYLCASSSLSGSRGTEAFFGQGTRLTVV.

This chain joins TRBV28 and TRBJ1-5; D is uncertain. The V gene's germline CDR1 is MDHEN and CDR2 SYDVKM. Trimming took off 2 bases at V and 7 bases at J, with 12 bases between the two ends. The CDR3 runs to 14 residues. The chain's CDR3 is CASSLLGTWQPQHF. CDR3 sequence (DNA): TGTGCCAGCAGTTTACTCGGTACCTGGCAGCCCCAGCATTTT. Combining the CDR3 with reference TRBV28 and TRBJ1-5 gives the whole variable domain DVKVTQSSRYLVKRTGEKVFLECVQDMDHENMFWYRQDPGLGLRLIYFSYDVKMKEKGDIPEGYSVSREKKERFSLILESASTNQTSMYLCASSLLGTWQPQHFGDGTRLSIL.

This clone was observed a single time. The J gene is TRBJ2-5, the V gene TRBV30, with a possible D match to TRBD2 (6 bases). The CDR3 totals 13 residues. V was cut by 3 bases and J by 0 bases, with 8 bases left in between. The germline V gene encodes CDR1 GTSNPN and CDR2 SVGIG (reference sequence). CDR3 sequence reads: CAWSRDYQETQYF. The CDR3 DNA reads TGTGCCTGGAGCCGGGACTACCAAGAGACCCAGTACTTC.

The chain recombines TRBV3-1 (or the pseudogene TRBV3-2) with TRBJ1-3; possibly TRBD1 for D (6 bases). The CDR3 consists of 14 residues. Trimming removed 4 bases at V and 1 base at J, with 8 bases between. Per germline, CDR1 LGHDT and CDR2 YNNKEL (reference sequence). The CDR3 loop is CASSPTGSGNTIYF. Here the CDR3 DNA reads TGTGCCAGCAGCCCTACAGGGTCTGGAAACACCATATATTTT.

The chain employs TRBV19 and TRBJ2-4; 8 bases fit TRBD1. The germline gives CDR1 LNHDA, CDR2 SQIVND (reference sequence). V trimming: 2 bases; J trimming: 9 bases; junction bases outside the gene matches: 9. The length of the CDR3 is 15 residues. The CDR3 DNA is TGTGCCAGTAGTATACAGGGGGCCGGTGACGCCATTCAGTACTTC. This codes for CASSIQGAGDAIQYF. Complete variable domain (other parts from reference TRBV19 and TRBJ2-4): DGGITQSPKYLFRKEGQNVTLSCEQNLNHDAMYWYRQDPGQGLRLIYYSQIVNDFQKGDIAEGYSVSREKKESFPLTVTSAQKNPTAFYLCASSIQGAGDAIQYFGAGTRLSVL.